Following are 7 T cell receptor beta chains from one sample sequenced in a study of blood T cell repertoires in COVID-19. Profiling relied on immunoSEQ multiplex PCR, and the TCRdb table lists in-frame clones only, not all of them. The data hold just over 300,000 clones, with about 90% observed a single time. Input material: peripheral blood. The receptors stem from a woman aged 30 to 39 with COVID-19, enrolled during active disease.

V and J are TRBV9 and TRBJ2-3, with 9 nucleotides matching TRBD2. This CDR3 has 16 amino acids. The germline CDR1 and CDR2 sequences are SGDLS and YYNGEE. Trimming cost V 3 bases and J 0 bases; bases outside gene matches: 5. This CDR3 reads CASSALSGSSTDTQYF. In DNA form, the CDR3 reads TGTGCCAGCAGCGCCCTTAGCGGGAGTAGCACAGATACGCAGTATTTT.

This clone was recorded only once. In DNA, the CDR3 is TGCAGCGTTGAAGGTGGAAACAGGACGCGCTATGGCTACACCTTC. Protein sequence: CSVEGGNRTRYGYTF. The chain is built from TRBV29-1 and TRBJ1-2, with D maybe TRBD1 (5 bases). CDR1 and CDR2 from the germline V gene are SQVTM and ANQGSEA. This CDR3 spans 15 amino acids. Deletions cut 1 base from V and 4 bases from J, with 16 bases between.

The rearrangement links TRBV12-3 or TRBV12-4 to TRBJ2-3, with TRBD2 as a possible D gene (6 bases). V lost 3 bases and J 8 bases, leaving 12 bases between the germline ends. This CDR3 spans 13 amino acids. The CDR3 here is CASSLGGMGTQYF. The CDR3 DNA is TGTGCCAGCAGTTTGGGGGGTATGGGTACGCAGTATTTT.

This chain uses TRBV11-3 with TRBJ2-7, with a tentative D call TRBD1 (6 bases). The CDR3 has 14 amino acids. Looked up from germline, CDR1 is SGHNT and CDR2 is YENEEA. The V end was cut by 3 bases, the J end by 1 base, with 10 bases between. The CDR3 DNA sequence: TGTGCCAGCAGCTTGGCAGGGGTATCCTACGAGCAGTACTTC. It encodes CASSLAGVSYEQYF.

In DNA, the CDR3 is TGTGCCAGCAGTGATAAATCCGGGGGGGCCCACAATGAGCAGTTCTTC. This sequence encodes CASSDKSGGAHNEQFF. The V gene is TRBV6-4, the J gene TRBJ2-1; 8 bases align to TRBD2. With 3 bases clipped from V and 5 bases from J, the junction kept 9 bases outside the gene matches. Germline V gene data show CDR1 as MRHNA and CDR2 as SNTAGT. This CDR3 is 16 amino acids long.

This chain links TRBV6-5 with TRBJ2-5, with a possible D match to TRBD1 (5 bases). The V end was cut by 6 bases, the J end by 1 base, with 9 bases between. The CDR3 runs to 13 residues. Germline-derived CDR1 and CDR2 are MNHEY and SVGAGI. The CDR3 loop is CASRRQPQETQYF. As DNA, the CDR3 is TGTGCCAGCAGGCGACAGCCCCAAGAGACCCAGTACTTC.

J is TRBJ2-1 and V is TRBV5-1; the match to TRBD1 covers 8 bases. V was pared by 4 bases and J by 3 bases, with 6 bases of the junction left unmatched. CDR1 is SGHRS, CDR2 YFSETQ, per germline. CDR3 length: 15 amino acids. In DNA, the CDR3 is TGCGCCAGCAGCGAGGCCGGGACAGGCTACAATGAGCAGTTCTTC. Protein product: CASSEAGTGYNEQFF.